This T cell receptor beta chain was sequenced for a study of cytomegalovirus exposure and HLA in healthy donors. Study results and limitations: Among the sequence variants, a highly shared cluster was likely an artifact of sequencing. Later analysis revealed greater clonal expansion in HLA-associated TCR beta chains than in equally common others.

The V and J ends lost 4 bases and 0 bases, in that order; junction bases with no gene match: 4. Germline CDR1 reads LNHDA; CDR2 reads SQIVND (reference sequence). The CDR3 runs to 16 residues. PCR amplification relied on 60 Vbeta primers (plus 13 Jbeta primers). Clones were read by immunoSEQ multiplex PCR, and TCRdb kept only the in-frame ones, dropping some. The sample gives around 140,000 clones, roughly four fifths of which show up once; about 1% is in the top ten. Of note for this clone: Its specificity is not known.

The TCR was taken from a woman aged 55 to 70 in good health and CMV-seronegative. The material sequenced was PBMCs. The chain joins TRBV19 to TRBJ2-1; TRBD2 matches 9 bases. CDR3 amino acids: CASSSGRGRSYNEQFF. The CDR3 DNA reads TGTGCCAGTAGTAGCGGGAGGGGACGCTCCTACAATGAGCAGTTCTTC.